The present entry profiles one T cell receptor (beta chain) with its context. This receptor's antigen is unknown. No much larger clone is present one base from it, and per-base qualities are unavailable. TCRbeta CDR3 regions were amplified from genomic DNA by means of the immunoSEQ Assay, a bias-controlled multiplex PCR. On the authors' methods: Within the assay, amplification of reference gene primers was used to estimate how many nucleated cells each sample contained. To quantify the absolute abundance of each unique TCRbeta CDR3 rearrangement, sequence reads were collapsed and filtered. For each sample, productive Simpson clonality was calculated by taking the square root of Simpson's diversity index across productive rearrangements. In TCRdb, the immuneACCESS table is reduced to in-frame sequences with V and J assigned. These tables do not hold every clone; where another copy was compared, an unresolved V gene accounts for under half, and the others remain unexplained. V, J and clone size reflect that table, while D and trimming were determined from the DNA. The sample table records some 270,000 clones; 75% to 90% of these occur just once. Roughly 2.2% of the sample lies in the top ten.

The V end gives up 3 bases and the J end 5 bases, leaving 5 bases in the junction not matched to a gene. From cysteine to phenylalanine, the CDR3 is 15 amino acids long. The read is trimmed to its CDR3 DNA, 45 bases read in frame from base 1. The germline V gene supplies CDR1 SGDLS and CDR2 YYNGEE. Whole blood was collected in K2EDTA tubes by collaborating institutions according to the institutions' own protocols. For TCRbeta analysis, collaborators shipped samples in one of three forms: frozen whole blood, isolated PBMCs, or DNA extracted from either of those sample types. The data were obtained in a study of blood T cell repertoires in COVID-19 (dated by TCRdb to about 2020). Regarding the research as a whole: Samples from collaborators originated in the United States, Italy and Spain and spanned both the acute and convalescent phases of COVID-19. The material from the prospective study consisted of cDNA or gDNA derived from T cells, B-cell-depleted T cells, or PBMCs. Deeply sampled blood TCRbeta repertoires from subjects exposed to, actively infected with, or recovered from COVID-19 were included in the dataset. A freely available public database, intended as a resource for researchers studying the immune response to SARS-CoV-2, is where the repertoires were released. Samples were obtained from the ongoing ImmuneRACE study (first 160 participants) and from over 1,000 subjects provided by 6 global collaborators. The sample metadata nearly always contained a de-identified subject ID, COVID-19 status, age in years and sex. Where available, HLA class I and class II types were taken from metadata supplied by the sample provider and were not determined by assay-based typing.

General study outcomes and caveats: The amount of clinical and demographic metadata varied by source and participant and was provided uncurated.

The source of this sequence is a man aged 50-59 years with acute or convalescent COVID-19. This chain joins TRBV9 to TRBJ1-6; the junction holds 7 bases that match TRBD1. Sequenced sample: peripheral blood. The DNA is as follows: TGTGCCAGCAGCGAAGCCGGGACAGATAATTCACCCCTCCACTTT. The translation is CASSEAGTDNSPLHF.